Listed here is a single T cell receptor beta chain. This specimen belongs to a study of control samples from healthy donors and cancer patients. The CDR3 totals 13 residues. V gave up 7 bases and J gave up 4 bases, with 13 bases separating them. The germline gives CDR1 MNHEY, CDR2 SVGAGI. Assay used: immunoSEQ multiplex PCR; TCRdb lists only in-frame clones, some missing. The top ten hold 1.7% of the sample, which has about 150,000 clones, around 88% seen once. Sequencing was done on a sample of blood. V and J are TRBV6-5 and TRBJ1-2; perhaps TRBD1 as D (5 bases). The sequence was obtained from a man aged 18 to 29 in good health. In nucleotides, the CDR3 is TGTGCCAGCATCCGGTCGGGGGGCTATGGCTACACCTTC. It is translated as CASIRSGGYGYTF.